Following are 27 T cell receptor beta chains from one sample sequenced in a study of cytomegalovirus exposure and HLA in healthy donors. Sequenced by immunoSEQ multiplex PCR; TCRdb stores in-frame clones only, minus some. The sample shows approximately 190,000 clones, around four fifths of them seen only once. The sample comprised PBMCs. These receptors were obtained from a man aged 18 to 35 in good health and CMV-seropositive.

J is TRBJ1-5 and V is TRBV6-1; a weak D match, TRBD1 (6 bases). Trimming took off 2 bases at V and 7 bases at J, with 15 bases between the two ends. Germline V gene sequence: CDR1 MNHNS, CDR2 SASEGT. The CDR3 has 15 amino acids. CDR3 region: CASSENRVGVQPQHF. The CDR3 bases are TGTGCCAGCAGTGAAAACAGGGTGGGTGTACAGCCCCAGCATTTT.

This clone occurred once. J is TRBJ2-1 and V is TRBV4-3; the match to TRBD2 covers 9 bases. J was trimmed by 7 bases and V by 3 bases; bases with no gene match: 13. CDR1 and CDR2 (germline): LGHNA, YSLEER. CDR3 length: 17 residues. The CDR3 DNA is TGCGCCAGCAGCCAGGAGCCGGGACTAGCAGTCTGGAATGAGCAGTTCTTC. Protein: CASSQEPGLAVWNEQFF.

This chain joins TRBV7-9 and TRBJ2-1; 9 bases match TRBD2. Looked up from germline, CDR1 is SEHNR and CDR2 is FQNEAQ (reference sequence). V gave up 1 base and J gave up 7 bases; unmatched junction bases: 8. This CDR3 is 16 amino acids long. The CDR3 is CASSLDRFLAGNEQFF. The CDR3 DNA reads TGTGCCAGCAGCTTAGATCGGTTTCTAGCGGGGAATGAGCAGTTCTTC.

The chain employs TRBV7-2 and TRBJ2-7, with a tentative D call TRBD2 (8 bases). Germline V gene lookup returns CDR1 SGHTA and CDR2 FQGNSA. The CDR3 is 17 residues long. V dropped 4 bases and J dropped 3 bases, with 22 bases sitting between them. As DNA, the CDR3 is TGTGCCAGCAGCTCAAACAGGGGAGCGGGAGTGGTCTACGAGCAGTACTTC. Amino acid sequence: CASSSNRGAGVVYEQYF.

The J gene is TRBJ1-4, the V gene TRBV9; D is perhaps TRBD1 (6 bases). V was cut by 3 bases and J by 0 bases, with 9 bases left in between. The CDR3 is 15 amino acids. Germline values: CDR1 SGDLS, CDR2 YYNGEE. The CDR3 loop is CASSDPGATNEKLFF. In DNA, the CDR3 is TGTGCCAGCAGCGACCCAGGGGCAACTAATGAAAAACTGTTTTTT.

This CDR3 is CASSRLRTSGAYEQYF. DNA of the CDR3: TGCGCCAGCAGCCGGCTCCGGACTAGCGGGGCCTACGAGCAGTACTTC. This chain connects TRBV4-1 to TRBJ2-7; 12 nucleotides align to TRBD2. The junction had 6 bases not matched to a gene; V was cut back by 4 bases and J by 2 bases. Germline CDR1 MGHRA, CDR2 YSYEKL. The CDR3 has 16 residues.

This clone was observed once. As DNA, the CDR3 is TGTGCCAGCAGCGTAGACCCTTTCGGGAGCACCTACGAGCAGTACTTC. It yields the protein CASSVDPFGSTYEQYF. V usage is TRBV9 and J usage is TRBJ2-7; D may be TRBD2 (6 bases). There are 16 residues in the CDR3. Germline CDR1 is SGDLS and CDR2 is YYNGEE. V was pared by 0 bases and J by 2 bases, with 15 bases between. Full variable domain (remainder filled in from reference TRBV9 and TRBJ2-7): DSGVTQTPKHLITATGQRVTLRCSPRSGDLSVYWYQQSLDQGLQFLIQYYNGEERAKGNILERFSAQQFPDLHSELNLSSLELGDSALYFCASSVDPFGSTYEQYFGPGTRLTVT.

The V gene is TRBV28, the J gene TRBJ1-5; perhaps TRBD1 as D (6 bases). Deletions cut 6 bases from V and 2 bases from J, with 17 bases between. The CDR3 covers 16 residues. Germline assignment: CDR1 MDHEN and CDR2 SYDVKM. CDR3 sequence reads: CASRSRTAEGNQPQHF. CDR3 sequence (DNA): TGTGCCAGCAGGTCCCGGACAGCAGAGGGCAATCAGCCCCAGCATTTT.

The CDR3: CASSPNRGPGTGELFF. The CDR3 nucleotides are TGCGCCAGCAGCCCAAACAGGGGGCCGGGCACCGGGGAGCTGTTTTTT. The chain joins TRBV5-1 to TRBJ2-2; 9 nucleotides match TRBD1. Germline V lookup: CDR1 SGHRS, CDR2 YFSETQ. The J segment lost 4 bases and the V segment lost 4 bases, leaving 8 bases of the junction unmatched. CDR3 length equals 16 residues.

This clone is a singleton in its sample. The J gene is TRBJ2-1, the V gene TRBV28; maybe TRBD2 (5 bases). V was trimmed by 7 bases and J by 0 bases, leaving 13 bases between them. The CDR3 consists of 15 residues. Germline V CDR1 and CDR2: MDHEN, SYDVKM. Written as DNA, the CDR3 is TGTGCCAGCACCCCGGACTCTGGCTCCTACAATGAGCAGTTCTTC. This translates into CASTPDSGSYNEQFF.

The chain uses TRBV19 and TRBJ2-7; TRBD2 matches 13 bases. The V gene's germline CDR1 is LNHDA and CDR2 SQIVND (reference sequence). The CDR3 extends over 16 amino acids. With 2 bases clipped from V and 6 bases from J, the junction kept 7 bases outside the gene matches. CDR3: CASSINGLAGVAEQYF. CDR3 DNA sequence: TGTGCCAGTAGTATAAACGGACTAGCGGGAGTGGCCGAGCAGTACTTC.

The CDR3 protein is CASSPGGGEGSYEQYF. Written as DNA, the CDR3 is TGTGCCAGCAGTCCTGGGGGAGGGGAGGGATCCTACGAGCAGTACTTC. V gene TRBV28 combines with J gene TRBJ2-7, with TRBD2 identical over 7 bases. Germline V CDR1 and CDR2: MDHEN, SYDVKM. This CDR3 comprises 16 residues. Trimming at V came to 5 bases and at J to 1 base, leaving 11 bases not matched to a gene.

As regards this clone: The junction departs from the called germline gene at one end, perhaps through a read error. J is TRBJ1-4 and V is TRBV30; a possible D gene is TRBD1 (6 bases). This CDR3 has 13 residues. Germline-derived CDR1 and CDR2 are GTSNPN and SVGIG (reference sequence). Here the CDR3 reads CAWTTGTSEKLFF. The CDR3 DNA reads TGTGCCTGGACCACAGGGACTAGTGAAAAACTGTTTTTT.

The V gene is TRBV4-2, the J gene TRBJ2-7; no definite D call. The CDR3 length is 13 residues. CDR1 LGHNA and CDR2 YNFKEQ come from the germline V gene. Trimming took 0 bases from V and 6 from J, leaving 9 bases between them. CDR3 region: CASSQDGRPEQYF. DNA of the CDR3: TGTGCCAGCAGCCAAGATGGCAGGCCCGAGCAGTACTTC.

V gene TRBV4-3 combines with J gene TRBJ2-1; D possibly corresponds to TRBD1 (6 bases). V lost 0 bases to trimming and J lost 14 bases, with 11 bases between them. Germline values: CDR1 LGHNA, CDR2 YSLEER. This CDR3 spans 12 amino acids. The CDR3 DNA reads as TGCGCCAGCAGCCAAGATGCAACAGGGAAGTTCTTC. It encodes CASSQDATGKFF.

The CDR3 DNA reads TGTGCCAGCAGCCCTCAGACCGGGGAGACCCAGTACTTC. The encoded protein is CASSPQTGETQYF. This sequence joins TRBV7-3 and TRBJ2-5; no clear D. Germline CDR1 reads SGHTA; CDR2 reads FQGTGA. The CDR3 has 13 amino acids. Trimming removed 5 bases at V and 5 bases at J, with 12 bases between.

The chain is built from TRBV5-1 and TRBJ2-7; TRBD2 aligns across 9 bases. Trimming at V came to 2 bases and at J to 3 bases, leaving 3 bases not matched to a gene. The CDR3 length is 14 residues. The V gene's germline CDR1 is SGHRS and CDR2 YFSETQ. CDR3 nucleotides: TGCGCCAGCAGCTTTAGCGGGGGTGGCTACGAGCAGTACTTC. Its protein product is CASSFSGGGYEQYF.

The chain combines TRBV9 with TRBJ1-3; 9 nucleotides agree with TRBD1. Germline-derived CDR1 and CDR2 are SGDLS and YYNGEE. The CDR3 length is 16 residues. V shed 5 bases and J 1 base; nucleotides not matched to a gene: 7. The CDR3 DNA is TGTGCCAGCAGTGAAGACGGGACAGGGTCTGGAAACACCATATATTTT. Translating it yields CASSEDGTGSGNTIYF.

The chain is built from TRBV27 and TRBJ1-2, with TRBD1 identical over 7 bases. The CDR3 runs 16 residues. Per germline, CDR1 MNHEY and CDR2 SMNVEV (reference sequence). The V and J ends lost 6 bases and 8 bases, in that order; junction bases with no gene match: 18. CDR3 sequence (DNA): TGTGCCAGCAGCTTAAACCGGGGCAGGGGGTCTGGCGGCTACACCTTC. This sequence encodes CASSLNRGRGSGGYTF.

The chain has TRBV29-1 and TRBJ2-2; D remains unclear. The CDR3 length is 12 residues. The V gene's germline CDR1 is SQVTM and CDR2 ANQGSEA. V shed 4 bases and J shed 3 bases, with 6 bases lying between them. CDR3 DNA: TGCAGCGTTGGTCATGACACCGGGGAGCTGTTTTTT. Encoded protein: CSVGHDTGELFF.

The rearrangement links TRBV4-3 to TRBJ2-7; 10 bases are a match to TRBD1. CDR1 is LGHNA, CDR2 YSLEER, per germline. The CDR3 loop spans 15 amino acids. The J segment lost 0 bases and the V segment lost 4 bases, leaving 3 bases of the junction unmatched. The chain's CDR3 is CASSPGQGNSYEQYF. The CDR3 nucleotides are TGCGCCAGCAGCCCGGGACAGGGGAACTCCTACGAGCAGTACTTC.

Note on this clone: One base away lies a much larger clone, so this may be a sequencing read error. The V call is TRBV7-2, the J call TRBJ1-2; tentatively, D is TRBD1 (6 bases). CDR1 is SGHTA and CDR2 is FQGNSA in the germline V gene. The CDR3 is 13 residues long. V lost 4 bases, J lost 4 bases, and 10 bases lay in between. The CDR3 coding sequence is TGTGCCAGCAGCTCGGACAGCTTCTATGGCTACACCTTC. Encoded protein: CASSSDSFYGYTF.

The CDR3 DNA sequence: TGTGCCAGCAGTCCGGGGAGCTTCGTGGGCACAGATACGCAGTATTTT. This codes for CASSPGSFVGTDTQYF. This chain connects TRBV28 to TRBJ2-3; D is perhaps TRBD2 (5 bases). With 5 bases removed from V and 1 base from J, the gap between germline ends came to 16 bases. Germline lookup yields CDR1 MDHEN and CDR2 SYDVKM. There are 16 residues in the CDR3.

Only one count was recorded for this clone. The gene calls are TRBV5-4 and TRBJ2-7, with TRBD1 matching over 8 bases. The germline V gene has CDR1 SGHNT and CDR2 YYREEE (reference sequence). The CDR3 is 14 amino acids. V lost 5 bases, J lost 1 base, and 5 bases stayed unmatched. The CDR3, as DNA: TGTGCCAGCAGGACGGGGACAGGATCCTACGAGCAGTACTTC. Encoded protein: CASRTGTGSYEQYF.

J is TRBJ2-2 and V is TRBV4-2, with 10 positions matching TRBD1. The germline V gene encodes CDR1 LGHNA and CDR2 YNFKEQ. The junction had 5 bases not matched to a gene; V was cut back by 5 bases and J by 2 bases. This CDR3 is built from 16 residues. The CDR3 is CASSFRTGGNTGELFF. The CDR3 DNA sequence: TGTGCCAGCAGCTTTCGGACAGGGGGAAACACCGGGGAGCTGTTTTTT.

V usage is TRBV5-1 and J usage is TRBJ2-7; TRBD1 matches 9 bases. V shed 4 bases and J 7 bases; nucleotides not matched to a gene: 9. From germline, CDR1 is SGHRS and CDR2 YFSETQ. This CDR3 is built from 14 residues. CDR3: CASSLRDRAGEQYF. CDR3 nucleotides: TGCGCCAGCAGCCTCCGGGACAGGGCTGGTGAGCAGTACTTC.

The V and J genes are TRBV11-2 and TRBJ2-5; D uncertain. V was pared by 2 bases and J by 4 bases, with 11 bases between. Per germline, CDR1 SGHAT and CDR2 FQNNGV. This CDR3 has 14 amino acids. The CDR3 DNA reads as TGTGCCAGCAGCTTAAGCCCCTCGGGAGAGACCCAGTACTTC. Protein sequence: CASSLSPSGETQYF.